A single sample is the source of the 12 T cell receptor beta chains below, sequenced in a study of T cell repertoires in cytomegalovirus infection. The antigens these receptors bind are not known. TCRdb re-analysed the reads in MiXCR, keeping a single row per CDR3 protein. The table records 680,000 or so distinct CDR3 sequences, about 30% of them present only once. Material: cultured PBMCs, obtained from culture after CMV antigen stimulation. The receptors come from a human donor in good health (CMV status not recorded). Some clones in this sample may be carry-over from other donors' samples.

CDR3 sequence: CASSQVRQIYGYTF. DNA for the CDR3: TGCGCCAGCAGCCAAGTTAGGCAGATCTATGGCTACACCTTC. The gene calls are TRBV4-3 and TRBJ1-2; D gene ambiguous. Trimming removed 1 base from V and 4 bases from J, with 10 bases in between. There are 14 residues in the CDR3. Germline V gene sequence: CDR1 LGHNA, CDR2 YSLEER.

This clonotype has only a few counts. The V and J genes are TRBV5-4 and TRBJ2-1; D could derive from TRBD1 or TRBD2 (5 bases each). Trimming left V 7 bases short and J 6 bases short, with 23 bases between. Germline V gene data show CDR1 as SGHNT and CDR2 as YYREEE (reference sequence). The CDR3 is 16 residues long. The CDR3 loop is CASGDKRDPGANEQFF. As DNA, the CDR3 is TGTGCCAGCGGCGACAAGAGGGACCCCGGGGCCAATGAGCAGTTCTTC.

The CDR3 bases are TGTGCCAGTAGTCCTGAACCGGGAACCAGCTACGAGCAGTACTTC. Translated, it gives CASSPEPGTSYEQYF. The rearrangement links TRBV19 to TRBJ2-7, with D perhaps matching TRBD2 (5 bases). The V and J ends lost 5 bases and 3 bases respectively, with 17 bases between them. CDR1 and CDR2 (germline): LNHDA, SQIVND (reference sequence). CDR3 length: 15 amino acids.

There are a few counts of this clonotype. This chain connects TRBV19 to TRBJ1-5; D gene unclear. V was shortened by 6 bases and J by 4 bases, with 10 bases between the two germline ends. This CDR3 is built from 13 residues. Germline values: CDR1 LNHDA, CDR2 SQIVND (reference sequence). CDR3 protein: CASSDNLNQPQHF. DNA for the CDR3: TGTGCCAGTAGCGACAATTTGAATCAGCCCCAGCATTTT.

The V gene is TRBV27, the J gene TRBJ2-1, with 7 bases matching TRBD2. V lost 6 bases to trimming and J lost 13 bases; unmatched junction nucleotides: 24. Germline CDR1 MNHEY, CDR2 SMNVEV (reference sequence). The CDR3 runs to 17 residues. CDR3 loop: CASSPSRPGGMLEGQFF. CDR3 sequence (DNA): TGTGCCAGCAGCCCCAGTCGGCCGGGAGGCATGCTCGAGGGCCAGTTCTTC.

The chain recombines TRBV5-1 with TRBJ1-6; 12 nucleotides agree with TRBD1. Germline loops: CDR1 SGHRS, CDR2 YFSETQ. CDR3 length: 16 residues. The trim removed 4 bases at V and 7 bases at J, leaving 6 bases unmatched. In DNA, the CDR3 is TGCGCCAGCAGCGCCGGGGACAGGGGGCGGAATTCACCCCTCCACTTT. It encodes CASSAGDRGRNSPLHF.

The chain uses TRBV20-1 and TRBJ2-1, with 7 nucleotides matching TRBD2. The CDR3 has 14 amino acids. The V gene's germline CDR1 is DFQATT and CDR2 SNEGSKA (reference sequence). Trimming cost V 5 bases and J 2 bases; bases outside gene matches: 6. CDR3 in amino acids: CSALLATTYNEQFF. The CDR3 nucleotides read TGCAGTGCTCTACTAGCGACCACCTACAATGAGCAGTTCTTC.

The chain is built from TRBV19 and TRBJ1-1; 7 bases map to TRBD1. Trimming removed 5 bases from V and 4 bases from J; junction bases left unmatched: 10. CDR1 LNHDA and CDR2 SQIVND come from the germline V gene (reference sequence). This CDR3 is 15 amino acids long. CDR3 bases: TGTGCCAGTAGTGAGGGGGCTCGGGGGAGCACTGAAGCTTTCTTT. Translation: CASSEGARGSTEAFF.

V usage is TRBV12-5 and J usage is TRBJ2-2, with D maybe TRBD2 (6 bases). The CDR3 contains 16 residues. Germline V gene lookup returns CDR1 LGHNT and CDR2 FRNRAP. V was cut by 5 bases and J by 1 base, with 14 bases left in between. This chain's CDR3 is CASGPLPAGNTGELFF. The DNA for the CDR3 is TGTGCTAGTGGTCCACTACCAGCGGGGAACACCGGGGAGCTGTTTTTT.

This clonotype was recorded many times. J is TRBJ1-1 and V is TRBV7-2, with no clear D. The germline gives CDR1 SGHTA, CDR2 FQGNSA. The CDR3 runs to 13 residues. V dropped 6 bases and J dropped 1 base, with 9 bases sitting between them. CDR3 sequence (DNA): TGTGCCAGCAGAGGCCCAGGGAACACTGAAGCTTTCTTT. It specifies CASRGPGNTEAFF. Supplemented by reference TRBV7-2 and TRBJ1-1, the full variable domain reads GAGVSQSPSNKVTEKGKDVELRCDPISGHTALYWYRQSLGQGLEFLIYFQGNSAPDKSGLPSDRFSAERTGGSVSTLTIQRTQQEDSAVYLCASRGPGNTEAFFGQGTRLTVV.

Only a few counts were recorded for this clonotype. This chain links TRBV6-1 with TRBJ2-6; D ambiguous. V lost 3 bases, J lost 0 bases, and 9 bases lay in between. This CDR3 contains 16 residues. The germline V gene encodes CDR1 MNHNS and CDR2 SASEGT. The CDR3, as DNA: TGTGCCAGCAGTGACACAGCGTTCTCTGGGGCCAACGTCCTGACTTTC. Translation gives CASSDTAFSGANVLTF.

This clonotype appeared a few times. The chain employs TRBV6-2 or TRBV6-3 and TRBJ2-6, with D hard to call. V lost 0 bases to trimming and J lost 2 bases, with 8 bases between them. Germline V lookup: CDR1 MNHEY, CDR2 SVGEGT. CDR3 length equals 16 residues. The CDR3 loop reads CASSYSRPTGANVLTF. In DNA form, the CDR3 reads TGTGCCAGCAGTTACTCCCGCCCCACTGGGGCCAACGTCCTGACTTTC.